The 20 T cell receptor beta chains below come from one sample, sequenced in a study of resident and recirculating memory T cells in vitiligo. Profiled with immunoSEQ multiplex PCR; TCRdb holds only in-frame clones, not every one. The sample shows more than 65,000 clones, about 89% of them seen only once. The sequencing input was blood. The receptors shown here come from a male donor with vitiligo.

CDR3 nucleotides: TGTGCCAGCAGTCCCAAGACAGGGTTTGAAGAGCAGTACTTC. As protein: CASSPKTGFEEQYF. The chain has TRBV27 and TRBJ2-7, with TRBD1 matching over 7 bases. This CDR3 is built from 14 residues. Germline CDR1 and CDR2: MNHEY and SMNVEV (reference sequence). V trimming: 5 bases; J trimming: 7 bases; junction bases outside the gene matches: 11.

The chain has TRBV7-3 and TRBJ1-2, with 9 bases fitting TRBD1. V shed 4 bases, J shed 4 bases, and the junction held 1 base outside the gene matches. The CDR3 is 13 residues long. CDR1 is SGHTA, CDR2 FQGTGA, per germline. The CDR3 bases are TGTGCCAGCAGCTCGGGACAGGGCTATGGCTACACCTTC. Its protein product is CASSSGQGYGYTF. Using reference TRBV7-3 and TRBJ1-2 for the parts outside the CDR3, the full variable domain is GAGVSQTPSNKVTEKGKYVELRCDPISGHTALYWYRQSLGQGPEFLIYFQGTGAADDSGLPNDRFFAVRPEGSVSTLKIQRTERGDSAVYLCASSSGQGYGYTFGSGTRLTVV.

The genes are TRBV28 and TRBJ2-7; D is ambiguous. Trimming took 6 bases from V and 3 from J, leaving 24 bases between them. The CDR3 runs 17 residues. CDR1 is MDHEN and CDR2 is SYDVKM in the germline V gene. The CDR3 loop reads CASSDSSAPAVDYEQYF. The CDR3 DNA reads TGTGCCAGCAGCGACTCCTCTGCTCCAGCAGTCGACTACGAGCAGTACTTC.

For this clone: At the DNA level, this CDR3 is encoded by other sequences in the same sample as well. The chain's CDR3 is CASSPGTGGNQPQHF. The CDR3 region has the DNA TGCGCCAGCAGTCCAGGGACAGGGGGCAATCAGCCCCAGCATTTT. This chain links TRBV5-1 with TRBJ1-5, with 10 bases that match TRBD1. The V gene end was trimmed by 5 bases and the J gene end by 2 bases; junction bases not matched to a gene: 4. The CDR3 loop spans 15 amino acids. Germline-derived CDR1 and CDR2 are SGHRS and YFSETQ. The whole variable domain, remainder taken from reference TRBV5-1 and TRBJ1-5, is KAGVTQTPRYLIKTRGQQVTLSCSPISGHRSVSWYQQTPGQGLQFLFEYFSETQRNKGNFPGRFSGRQFSNSRSEMNVSTLELGDSALYLCASSPGTGGNQPQHFGDGTRLSIL.

The chain has TRBV7-2 and TRBJ2-7, with a possible D match to TRBD1 (6 bases). Germline V gives CDR1 SGHTA, CDR2 FQGNSA. CDR3 size: 15 residues. The V gene lost 2 bases and the J gene lost 2 bases, with 13 bases spanning the gap. The CDR3 coding sequence is TGTGCCAGCAGCTTAACGGTGGGACATACCTACGAGCAGTACTTC. It codes for CASSLTVGHTYEQYF.

The chain links TRBV19 to TRBJ2-2, with D possibly being TRBD1 (5 bases). Trimming took off 1 base at V and 4 bases at J, with 16 bases between the two ends. This CDR3 is built from 17 residues. Germline values: CDR1 LNHDA, CDR2 SQIVND (reference sequence). The CDR3 reads CASSIGRVPMITGELFF. As DNA, the CDR3 is TGTGCCAGTAGTATAGGCAGGGTCCCTATGATCACCGGGGAGCTGTTTTTT.

This clone has more than one count but fewer than ten. J is TRBJ2-5 and V is TRBV11-2; D gene ambiguous. Germline CDR1 is SGHAT and CDR2 is FQNNGV. Trimming shortened V by 4 bases and J by 5 bases, and 8 bases separated the two germline ends. The CDR3 covers 12 residues. The CDR3 is CASSSGGETQYF. The CDR3 DNA follows: TGTGCCAGCAGCTCGGGTGGCGAGACCCAGTACTTC. The complete variable domain, with remaining parts taken from reference TRBV11-2 and TRBJ2-5, reads EAGVAQSPRYKIIEKRQSVAFWCNPISGHATLYWYQQILGQGPKLLIQFQNNGVVDDSQLPKDRFSAERLKGVDSTLKIQPAKLEDSAVYLCASSSGGETQYFGPGTRLLVL.

The chain recombines TRBV27 with TRBJ2-2, with D possibly matching TRBD2 (6 bases). Between the trimmed V and J ends, which lost 5 bases and 3 bases, there was a span of 13 bases. The CDR3 covers 15 residues. Per germline, CDR1 MNHEY and CDR2 SMNVEV (reference sequence). The CDR3 sequence: CASSEGTFHTGELFF. CDR3 nucleotides: TGTGCCAGCAGTGAAGGGACTTTTCACACCGGGGAGCTGTTTTTT.

This chain uses TRBV9 with TRBJ2-7; 9 bases are shared with TRBD1. The CDR3 runs to 15 residues. J lost 2 bases, V lost 3 bases, and 6 bases had no gene match. Germline CDR1 is SGDLS and CDR2 is YYNGEE. The CDR3 DNA is TGTGCCAGCAGCGCCGGACAGGGGAATGCCTACGAGCAGTACTTC. It specifies CASSAGQGNAYEQYF.

For this clone: This CDR3 is also generated by other DNA sequences in the sample. This chain joins TRBV7-2 and TRBJ1-1; no clear D. This CDR3 has 15 residues. Germline values: CDR1 SGHTA, CDR2 FQGNSA. Trimming left V 1 base short and J 11 bases short, with 20 bases between. CDR3 coding DNA: TGTGCCAGCAGCTTAGGGCCCCACCGGGGTACCGCGGCTTTCTTT. It translates to CASSLGPHRGTAAFF.

The chain recombines TRBV9 with TRBJ2-3, with D hard to call. The CDR3 is 14 residues long. V gave up 0 bases and J gave up 2 bases, with 7 bases separating them. The V gene's germline CDR1 is SGDLS and CDR2 YYNGEE. Here the CDR3 DNA reads TGTGCCAGCAGCGTAGTCGGGTACACAGATACGCAGTATTTT. It yields the protein CASSVVGYTDTQYF.

The chain recombines TRBV27 with TRBJ2-7; tentatively, D is TRBD1 (5 bases). The V gene's germline CDR1 is MNHEY and CDR2 SMNVEV (reference sequence). The CDR3 length is 14 residues. Deletions cut 3 bases from V and 3 bases from J, with 12 bases between. The DNA for the CDR3 is TGTGCCAGCAGTTTGACAGTCTCCAACTACGAGCAGTACTTC. The encoded protein is CASSLTVSNYEQYF.

The table lists this clone with a count of one. V gene TRBV5-1 combines with J gene TRBJ2-3; 9 bases are a match to TRBD2. The trim removed 0 bases at V and 2 bases at J, leaving 10 bases unmatched. The V gene's germline CDR1 is SGHRS and CDR2 YFSETQ. The CDR3 has 18 residues. The CDR3 is CASSLVGLAGSSTDTQYF. The DNA for the CDR3 is TGCGCCAGCAGCTTGGTGGGGCTAGCGGGGAGTTCCACAGATACGCAGTATTTT. Supplemented by reference TRBV5-1 and TRBJ2-3, the full variable domain reads KAGVTQTPRYLIKTRGQQVTLSCSPISGHRSVSWYQQTPGQGLQFLFEYFSETQRNKGNFPGRFSGRQFSNSRSEMNVSTLELGDSALYLCASSLVGLAGSSTDTQYFGPGTRLTVL.

The gene calls are TRBV7-2 and TRBJ2-5; 7 bases align to TRBD1. The CDR3 is 17 residues long. In germline, CDR1 is SGHTA, CDR2 FQGNSA. V shed 5 bases, J shed 5 bases, and the junction held 17 bases outside the gene matches. The CDR3 reads CASSAYPQDRVGETQYF. Here the CDR3 DNA reads TGTGCCAGCAGCGCTTATCCTCAAGACAGGGTTGGGGAGACCCAGTACTTC.

This clone was counted between two and nine times. CDR3 DNA sequence: TGTGCCAGCTCACCGGGGGCTAGCGATACGCAGTATTTT. It codes for CASSPGASDTQYF. The chain couples TRBV18 to TRBJ2-3; D possibly corresponds to TRBD1 (6 bases). This CDR3 is 13 amino acids long. Per germline, CDR1 KGHSH and CDR2 LQKENI. The V and J ends lost 3 bases and 6 bases respectively, with 10 bases between them.

The chain combines TRBV10-3 with TRBJ1-4; D gene unclear. Germline V gene sequence: CDR1 ENHRY, CDR2 SYGVKD. This CDR3 spans 13 amino acids. Trimming shortened V by 11 bases and J by 5 bases, and 15 bases separated the two germline ends. CDR3 nucleotide sequence: TGTGCCGCCTCCGGGAGCCAAAATGAAAAACTGTTTTTT. This translates into CAASGSQNEKLFF.

This chain links TRBV19 with TRBJ1-5; 10 nucleotides line up with TRBD1. After removal of 0 bases from V and 6 bases from J, the junction contained 8 bases not matched to a gene. This CDR3 comprises 17 residues. Germline-derived CDR1 and CDR2 are LNHDA and SQIVND (reference sequence). As DNA, the CDR3 is TGTGCCAGTAGTATAGATCACGGGGGACAGGGGAGTCAGCCCCAGCATTTT. Amino acids: CASSIDHGGQGSQPQHF.

The chain employs TRBV4-2 and TRBJ2-3; TRBD2 agrees at 9 bases. There are 15 residues in the CDR3. Looked up from germline, CDR1 is LGHNA and CDR2 is YNFKEQ. V gave up 1 base and J gave up 2 bases; unmatched junction bases: 1. Written as DNA, the CDR3 is TGTGCCAGCAGCCAAGGCGGGGGGGCCACAGATACGCAGTATTTT. Its translation: CASSQGGGATDTQYF.

The CDR3 region is CASRPGSSTDTQYF. The CDR3 bases are TGTGCCAGCAGGCCCGGGTCCAGCACAGATACGCAGTATTTT. This chain joins TRBV7-9 and TRBJ2-3; no clear D gene. The CDR3 length is 14 residues. The germline CDR1 and CDR2 sequences are SEHNR and FQNEAQ (reference sequence). V dropped 6 bases and J dropped 0 bases, with 10 bases sitting between them.

The CDR3 is CASSSRGLNTEAFF. CDR3 sequence (DNA): TGTGCCAGCAGTTCCAGGGGTCTGAACACTGAAGCTTTCTTT. The rearrangement links TRBV27 to TRBJ1-1, with D maybe TRBD1 (6 bases). Deletions cut 4 bases from V and 0 bases from J, with 9 bases between. The CDR3 length is 14 residues. CDR1 is MNHEY, CDR2 SMNVEV, per germline (reference sequence).